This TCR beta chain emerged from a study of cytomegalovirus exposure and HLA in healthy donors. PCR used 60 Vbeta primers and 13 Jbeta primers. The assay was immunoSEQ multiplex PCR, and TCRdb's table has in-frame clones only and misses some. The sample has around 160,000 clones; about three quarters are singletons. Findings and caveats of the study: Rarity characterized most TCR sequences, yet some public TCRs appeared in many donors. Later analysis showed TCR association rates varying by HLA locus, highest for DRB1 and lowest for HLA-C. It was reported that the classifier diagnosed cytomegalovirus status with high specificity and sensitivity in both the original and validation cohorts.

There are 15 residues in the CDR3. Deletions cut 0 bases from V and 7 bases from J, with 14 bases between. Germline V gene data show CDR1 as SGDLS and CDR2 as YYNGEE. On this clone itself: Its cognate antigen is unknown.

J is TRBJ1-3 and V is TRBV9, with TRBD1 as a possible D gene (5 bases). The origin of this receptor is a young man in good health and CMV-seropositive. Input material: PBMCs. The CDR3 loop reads CASSVAAGLENTIYF. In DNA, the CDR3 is TGTGCCAGCAGCGTAGCGGCAGGGCTAGAGAACACCATATATTTT.